A selection of T cell receptor beta chains follows, all from one sample in a study of shared clonotypes between healthy human individuals. Method: immunoSEQ multiplex PCR; TCRdb's copy keeps in-frame clones and lacks some. The table lists about 2.4 million clones, under 95% of them singletons, with 0.35% to 0.45% in the top ten. What was sequenced was naive CD4+ T cells from PBMCs. The receptors shown here come from a man aged 18 to 29 in good health. Some clones in this sample may be carry-over from other donors' samples. The CDR3 runs from the conserved cysteine through the conserved F or W. A D gene is named only where the DNA matches it firmly. The size entry is marked missing in some rows and otherwise reads once, few, many or a size class.

abundance: .
j_gene: TRBJ2-5
d_gene: .
v_gene: TRBV18
CDR3nt: TGTGCCAGCTCACGAGGGACCCAAGAGACCCAGTACTTC
CDR3aa: CASSRGTQETQYF

abundance: .
j_gene: TRBJ2-1
d_gene: TRBD2
v_gene: TRBV7-2
CDR3nt: TGTGCCAGCAGCACGGGACTAGCGGGGGGGAATGAGCAGTTCTTC
CDR3aa: CASSTGLAGGNEQFF

abundance: once
j_gene: TRBJ1-5
d_gene: .
v_gene: TRBV5-1
CDR3nt: TGCGCCAGCAGTCCGGGGCCTAAAGAGCAGCCCCAGCATTTT
CDR3aa: CASSPGPKEQPQHF

abundance: .
j_gene: TRBJ2-7
d_gene: .
v_gene: TRBV18
CDR3nt: TGTGCCAGCTCACCTTTCTTTAGTCCAGACCGTTACTACGAGCAGTACTTC
CDR3aa: CASSPFFSPDRYYEQYF

abundance: .
j_gene: TRBJ2-2
d_gene: TRBD1
v_gene: TRBV7-3
CDR3nt: TGTGCCAGCAGCTTATCCGTGGGACAGGGAGCCGGGGAGCTGTTTTTT
CDR3aa: CASSLSVGQGAGELFF

abundance: .
j_gene: TRBJ1-1
d_gene: .
v_gene: TRBV19
CDR3nt: TGTGCCAGTAGTATTGTGGGGGTGAACACTGAAGCTTTCTTT
CDR3aa: CASSIVGVNTEAFF

abundance: .
j_gene: TRBJ2-5
d_gene: .
v_gene: TRBV9
CDR3nt: TGTGCCAGCAGCCCCGGGACTTGGCTAAAGACCCAGTACTTC
CDR3aa: CASSPGTWLKTQYF

abundance: .
j_gene: TRBJ2-1
d_gene: TRBD2
v_gene: TRBV4-2
CDR3nt: TGTGCCAGCAGCCAAACTTTAGCGGGACTGAACTACAATGAGCAGTTCTTC
CDR3aa: CASSQTLAGLNYNEQFF

abundance: .
j_gene: TRBJ1-1
d_gene: .
v_gene: TRBV6-5
CDR3nt: TGTGCCAGCAGGGGGCGGCTGGGGACTGAAGCTTTCTTT
CDR3aa: CASRGRLGTEAFF

abundance: .
j_gene: TRBJ2-7
d_gene: .
v_gene: TRBV4-1
CDR3nt: TGCGCCAGCAGCCAAGAACAAGGGGTGTACTACGAGCAGTACTTC
CDR3aa: CASSQEQGVYYEQYF

abundance: once
j_gene: TRBJ2-3
d_gene: .
v_gene: TRBV14
CDR3nt: TGTGCCAGCAGCGCCCTGTGGGGCCTGGGAGATACGCAGTATTTT
CDR3aa: CASSALWGLGDTQYF

abundance: .
j_gene: TRBJ1-2
d_gene: .
v_gene: TRBV5-1
CDR3nt: TGCGCCAGCAGCTTGTCTAGGGGCAACTATGGCTACACCTTC
CDR3aa: CASSLSRGNYGYTF

abundance: .
j_gene: TRBJ1-4
d_gene: .
v_gene: TRBV7-9
CDR3nt: TGTGCCAGCAGCTTCTACGGGGCTAATGAAAAACTGTTTTTT
CDR3aa: CASSFYGANEKLFF

abundance: .
j_gene: TRBJ1-1
d_gene: TRBD1
v_gene: TRBV5-4
CDR3nt: TGTGCCAGCATTCTTATGGAAGGGGGCATGAACACTGAAGCTTTCTTT
CDR3aa: CASILMEGGMNTEAFF

abundance: .
j_gene: TRBJ1-2
d_gene: .
v_gene: TRBV5-4
CDR3nt: TGTGCCAGCAGCTTGCTGTTCTATGGCTACACCTTC
CDR3aa: CASSLLFYGYTF

abundance: .
j_gene: TRBJ2-1
d_gene: TRBD2
v_gene: TRBV11-2
CDR3nt: TGTGCCAGCAGCTTACCGACTAGCGGGAGGGGTAATGAGCAGTTCTTC
CDR3aa: CASSLPTSGRGNEQFF

abundance: .
j_gene: TRBJ2-7
d_gene: TRBD1
v_gene: TRBV18
CDR3nt: TGTGCCAGCTCTCAGACAGGGAACGCCGAGCAGTACTTC
CDR3aa: CASSQTGNAEQYF

abundance: .
j_gene: TRBJ2-2
d_gene: .
v_gene: TRBV6-5
CDR3nt: TGTGCCAGCCTCATACAGCTGAACACCGGGGAGCTGTTTTTT
CDR3aa: CASLIQLNTGELFF

abundance: .
j_gene: TRBJ1-4
d_gene: TRBD1
v_gene: TRBV18
CDR3nt: TGTGCCAGCTCACCTATAACCCGGACAGGGCGGTTTTCAACTAATGAAAAACTGTTTTTT
CDR3aa: CASSPITRTGRFSTNEKLFF

abundance: .
j_gene: TRBJ2-5
d_gene: TRBD1
v_gene: TRBV5-1
CDR3nt: TGCGCCAGCCAGCAACTAACAGGGGAAGAGACCCAGTACTTC
CDR3aa: CASQQLTGEETQYF

abundance: .
j_gene: TRBJ2-7
d_gene: .
v_gene: TRBV25-1
CDR3nt: TGTGCCAGCAGTGATCTCGGGGAAACCTACGAGCAGTACTTC
CDR3aa: CASSDLGETYEQYF

abundance: .
j_gene: TRBJ2-4
d_gene: TRBD1
v_gene: TRBV19
CDR3nt: TGTGCCAGTGCAGGGGGAATGAGTAAGAACATTCAGTACTTC
CDR3aa: CASAGGMSKNIQYF

abundance: .
j_gene: TRBJ2-3
d_gene: TRBD2
v_gene: TRBV7-9
CDR3nt: TGTGCCAGCAGCTTAGGTAGCGGGCGCACAGATACGCAGTATTTT
CDR3aa: CASSLGSGRTDTQYF

abundance: .
j_gene: TRBJ1-1
d_gene: TRBD1
v_gene: TRBV28
CDR3nt: TGTGCCAGCAGCCGAGGGGGCGGGAACACTGAAGCTTTCTTT
CDR3aa: CASSRGGGNTEAFF

abundance: .
j_gene: TRBJ1-2
d_gene: TRBD1
v_gene: TRBV5-1
CDR3nt: TGCGCCAGCAGCCCTGATAGGGGGCAGCTTGGCTACACCTTC
CDR3aa: CASSPDRGQLGYTF

abundance: few
j_gene: TRBJ2-5
d_gene: TRBD1
v_gene: TRBV9
CDR3nt: TGTGCCAGCAGCGTGGGACAGGGGGTTCAAGAGACCCAGTACTTC
CDR3aa: CASSVGQGVQETQYF

abundance: .
j_gene: TRBJ1-2
d_gene: .
v_gene: TRBV30
CDR3nt: TGTGCCTGGAGTGTAAGCCCCCGGGAGGGCTACACCTTC
CDR3aa: CAWSVSPREGYTF